This T cell receptor beta chain was profiled in a study of blood T cell repertoires in COVID-19 (dated by TCRdb to the early 2020s). For the wider study: Samples covering the acute and convalescent phases of COVID-19 were provided by collaborators in the United States, Italy and Spain. The prospective study material was composed of cDNA or gDNA derived from T cells, B-cell-depleted T cells, or PBMCs. Subjects who had been exposed to COVID-19, were actively infected with it, or had recovered from it provided the deeply sampled blood TCRbeta repertoires that made up the dataset. A freely available public database, intended as a resource for researchers studying the immune response to SARS-CoV-2, is where the repertoires were released. Samples came from the ongoing ImmuneRACE study (first 160 participants) plus 1,254 subjects from 6 global collaborators. A de-identified subject ID, COVID-19 status, age in years and sex were almost always included in the sample metadata. Where available, HLA class I and class II types were taken from metadata supplied by the sample provider and were not determined by assay-based typing.

Comment on this clone: This receptor's antigen is unknown. It has no much larger one-base neighbor in the sample; base qualities were not kept.

The collaborating institutions used their own protocols to collect whole blood in K2EDTA tubes. For TCRbeta analysis, collaborators shipped samples in one of three forms: frozen whole blood, isolated PBMCs, or DNA extracted from either of those sample types. The immunoSEQ Assay, a bias-controlled multiplex PCR, was used to amplify TCRbeta CDR3 regions from genomic DNA. Processing in the source paper ran as follows. Nucleated cell counts per sample were estimated from amplification of reference gene primers within the assay. To quantify the absolute abundance of each unique TCRbeta CDR3 rearrangement, sequence reads were collapsed and filtered. For each sample, productive Simpson clonality was calculated by taking the square root of Simpson's diversity index across productive rearrangements. Not all clones reach the TCRdb copy of this immuneACCESS table, which keeps in-frame sequences only. Checked studies attribute under half of the gap to unresolved V genes and leave the rest unexplained. V and J calls plus clone size are reproduced from that table; the DNA served to infer D and trimming. In all, the sample holds under 350,000 clones, and 65% to 90% of those were seen once. The ten largest clonotypes hold about 7% of the sample.

Here is what the overall study found, with its caveats: Clinical and demographic metadata were provided uncurated, with the amount varying by source and participant.

The CDR3 has 17 amino acids, counting the end cysteine and phenylalanine. Solely the CDR3 DNA is kept, with 51 bases framed from the first base. The clonotype comes from a human donor in a cohort sampled during active COVID-19. The sequenced sample consisted of peripheral blood. In this chain, TRBV21-1 is recombined with TRBJ1-5; TRBD1 is the table's D call and was not checked against the DNA. TRBV21-1 is reported as a pseudogene. This receptor has the CDR3 CASSKFRTEYSNQPQHF. The base sequence is TGTGCCAGCAGCAAATTTCGAACAGAATATAGCAATCAGCCCCAGCATTTT.